The clone carrying this T cell receptor beta chain was detected many times. Its specificity is unknown. The data stem from a study of Graves' ophthalmopathy and Graves' hyperthyroidism. Amplifying from RNA transcripts, the study obtained TCR beta CDR3 regions. First-round RT-PCR with HTBI primers preceded a second-round multiplex PCR. TCRdb recomputed calls from the multiplex PCR reads with MiXCR, one row per CDR3 protein. This sample has over a million distinct CDR3 sequences, with 35% to 40% found just once. V lost 4 bases to trimming and J lost 8 bases; unmatched junction nucleotides: 9. The CDR3 is made up of 15 amino acids. Germline CDR1 is SGHRS and CDR2 is YFSETQ. Notes on the study in general: Blood also held most thyroid clonotypes expanded above 0.001 frequency.

Material: peripheral blood or thyroid tissue (not recorded which). V usage is TRBV5-1 and J usage is TRBJ1-6, with 7 bases aligning to TRBD1. The TCR was taken from an adult man with Graves' hyperthyroidism. CDR3 loop: CASSPRTGRDSPLHF. The CDR3 DNA reads as TGCGCCAGCAGCCCTCGGACAGGAAGAGATTCACCCCTCCACTTT.